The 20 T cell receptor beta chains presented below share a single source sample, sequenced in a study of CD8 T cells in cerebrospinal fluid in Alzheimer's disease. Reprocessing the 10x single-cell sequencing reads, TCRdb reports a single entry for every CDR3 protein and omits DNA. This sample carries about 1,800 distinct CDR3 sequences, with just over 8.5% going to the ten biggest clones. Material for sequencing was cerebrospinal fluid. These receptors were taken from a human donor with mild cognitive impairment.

The CDR3 loop reads CSAIIRGPTPDTQYF. V and J are TRBV20-1 and TRBJ2-3; the D call of TRBD1 rests on TCRdb alone, since no DNA is present to check it. Per germline, CDR1 DFQATT and CDR2 SNEGSKA (reference sequence). The CDR3 contains 15 residues.

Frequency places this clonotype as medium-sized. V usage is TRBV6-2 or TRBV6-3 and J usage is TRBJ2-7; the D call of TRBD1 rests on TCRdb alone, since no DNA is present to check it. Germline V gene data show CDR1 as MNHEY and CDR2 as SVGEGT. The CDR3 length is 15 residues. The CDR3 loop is CASRKTDPVQGEQYF.

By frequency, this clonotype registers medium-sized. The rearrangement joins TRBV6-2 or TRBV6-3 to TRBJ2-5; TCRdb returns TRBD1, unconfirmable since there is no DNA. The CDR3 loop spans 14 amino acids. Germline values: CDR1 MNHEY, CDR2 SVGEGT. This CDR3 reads CASSVQGAGETQYF.

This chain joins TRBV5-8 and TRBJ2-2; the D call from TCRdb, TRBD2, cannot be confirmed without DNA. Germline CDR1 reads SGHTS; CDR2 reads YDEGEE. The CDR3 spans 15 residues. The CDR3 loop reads CASSLGSGGTGELFF.

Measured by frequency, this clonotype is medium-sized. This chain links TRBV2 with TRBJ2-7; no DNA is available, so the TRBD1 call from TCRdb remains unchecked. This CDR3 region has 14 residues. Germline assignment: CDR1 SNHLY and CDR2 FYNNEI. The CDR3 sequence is CASSGSGGTYEQYF.

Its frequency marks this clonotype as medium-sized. The chain's CDR3 is CSARSGRAYNEQFF. The chain employs TRBV20-1 and TRBJ2-1. This CDR3 comprises 14 residues. The V gene's germline CDR1 is DFQATT and CDR2 SNEGSKA (reference sequence).

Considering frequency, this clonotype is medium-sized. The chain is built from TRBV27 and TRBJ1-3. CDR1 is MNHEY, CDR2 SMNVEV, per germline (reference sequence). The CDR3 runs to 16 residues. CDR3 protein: CASSLDGPFSGNTIYF.

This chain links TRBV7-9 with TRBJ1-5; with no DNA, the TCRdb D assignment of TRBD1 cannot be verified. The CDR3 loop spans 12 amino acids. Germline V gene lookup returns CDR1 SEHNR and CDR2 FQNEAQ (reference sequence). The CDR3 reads CASSQGQGPQHF.

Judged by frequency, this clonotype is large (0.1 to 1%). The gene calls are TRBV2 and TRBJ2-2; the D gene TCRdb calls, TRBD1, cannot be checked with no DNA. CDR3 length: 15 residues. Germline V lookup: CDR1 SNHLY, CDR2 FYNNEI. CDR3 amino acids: CAIPQSQGAGGELFF.

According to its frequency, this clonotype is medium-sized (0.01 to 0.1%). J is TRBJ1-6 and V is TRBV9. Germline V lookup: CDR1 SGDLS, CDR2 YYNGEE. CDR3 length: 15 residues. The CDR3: CASSTRIGSHSPLHF.

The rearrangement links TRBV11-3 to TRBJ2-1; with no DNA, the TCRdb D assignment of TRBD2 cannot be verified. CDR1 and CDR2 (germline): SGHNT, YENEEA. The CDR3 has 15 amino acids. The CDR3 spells CASSPTSGAYNEQFF.

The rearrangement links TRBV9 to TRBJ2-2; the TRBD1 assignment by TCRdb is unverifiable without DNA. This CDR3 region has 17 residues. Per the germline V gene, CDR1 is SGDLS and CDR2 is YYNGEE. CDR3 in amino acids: CASSVGWGTRGSGELFF.

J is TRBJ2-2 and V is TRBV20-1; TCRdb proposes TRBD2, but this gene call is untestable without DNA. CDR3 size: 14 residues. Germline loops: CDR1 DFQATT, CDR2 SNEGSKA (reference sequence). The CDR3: CSASIGLSTGELFF.

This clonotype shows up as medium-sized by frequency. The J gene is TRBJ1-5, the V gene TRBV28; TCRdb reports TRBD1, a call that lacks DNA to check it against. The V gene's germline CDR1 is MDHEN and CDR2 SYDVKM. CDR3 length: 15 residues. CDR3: CASSSGQTSNQPQHF.

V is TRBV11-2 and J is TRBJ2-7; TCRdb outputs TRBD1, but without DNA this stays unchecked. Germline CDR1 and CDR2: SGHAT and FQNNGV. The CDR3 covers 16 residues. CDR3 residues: CASSYRGGRSSYEQYF.

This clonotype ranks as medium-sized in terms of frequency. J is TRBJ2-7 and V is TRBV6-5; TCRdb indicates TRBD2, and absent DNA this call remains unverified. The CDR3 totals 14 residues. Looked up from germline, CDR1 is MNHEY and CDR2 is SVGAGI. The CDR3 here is CASRGRLSPYEQYF.

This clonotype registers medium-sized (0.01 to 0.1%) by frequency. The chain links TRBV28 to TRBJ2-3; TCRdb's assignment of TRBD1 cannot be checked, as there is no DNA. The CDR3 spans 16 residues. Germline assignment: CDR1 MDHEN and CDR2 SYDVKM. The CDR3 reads CASSLPEGQGRDTQYF. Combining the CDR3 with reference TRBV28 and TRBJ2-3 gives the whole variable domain DVKVTQSSRYLVKRTGEKVFLECVQDMDHENMFWYRQDPGLGLRLIYFSYDVKMKEKGDIPEGYSVSREKKERFSLILESASTNQTSMYLCASSLPEGQGRDTQYFGPGTRLTVL.

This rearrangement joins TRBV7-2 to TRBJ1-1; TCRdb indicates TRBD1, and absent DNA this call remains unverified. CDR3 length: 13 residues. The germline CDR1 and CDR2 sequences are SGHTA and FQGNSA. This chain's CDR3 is CASSLAQGTEAFF.

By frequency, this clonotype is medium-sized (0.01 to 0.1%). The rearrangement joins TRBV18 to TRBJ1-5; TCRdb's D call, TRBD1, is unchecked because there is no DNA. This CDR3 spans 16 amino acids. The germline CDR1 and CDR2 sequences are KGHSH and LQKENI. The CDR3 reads CASSSGQGHIYQPQHF.

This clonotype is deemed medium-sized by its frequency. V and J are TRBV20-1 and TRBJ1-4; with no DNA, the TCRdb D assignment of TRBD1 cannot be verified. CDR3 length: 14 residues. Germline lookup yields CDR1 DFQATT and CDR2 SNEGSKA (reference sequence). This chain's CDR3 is CSASSPGHSEKLFF.